The 8 T cell receptor beta chains below come from one sample, sequenced in a study of cytotoxic CD8 clonotypes in ibrutinib-treated CLL. Generated by immunoSEQ multiplex PCR, the TCRdb table keeps only in-frame clones and is missing some. The data show 73,000 or so clones, roughly two thirds seen once. The source material was PBMCs, sampled after 12 months of ibrutinib treatment. Source of these receptors: a human donor with chronic lymphocytic leukemia.

This chain uses TRBV30 with TRBJ1-2; D may be TRBD1 (5 bases). Germline CDR1 is GTSNPN and CDR2 is SVGIG (reference sequence). Trimming left V 6 bases short and J 4 bases short, with 18 bases between. The CDR3 covers 14 residues. The CDR3 protein is CACWREGTSYGYTF. The CDR3 nucleotides read TGTGCCTGTTGGAGGGAAGGGACTAGCTATGGCTACACCTTC.

This chain links TRBV7-2 with TRBJ1-6, with unresolved D. The CDR3 consists of 13 residues. Trimming took off 5 bases at V and 9 bases at J, with 11 bases between the two ends. CDR1 is SGHTA, CDR2 FQGNSA, per germline. The CDR3 DNA reads as TGTGCCAGCAGCCAGGAGAGGTTTTCACCCCTCCACTTT. Its protein is CASSQERFSPLHF.

The chain links TRBV19 to TRBJ2-7; D unresolved. The CDR3 sequence is 13 residues long. Germline V CDR1 and CDR2: LNHDA, SQIVND (reference sequence). V was trimmed by 1 base and J by 6 bases, leaving 10 bases between them. CDR3: CASSIVSSLEQYF. The CDR3 DNA reads as TGTGCCAGTAGTATAGTATCGTCTCTCGAGCAGTACTTC.

The J gene is TRBJ2-7, the V gene TRBV14; 8 positions match TRBD1. There are 15 residues in the CDR3. Trimming removed 4 bases from V and 1 base from J; junction bases left unmatched: 6. In germline, CDR1 is SGHDN, CDR2 FVKESK. CDR3 bases: TGTGCCAGCAGCCCCTGGACAGGGTCTTCCTACGAGCAGTACTTC. This sequence encodes CASSPWTGSSYEQYF. The complete variable domain, with remaining parts taken from reference TRBV14 and TRBJ2-7, reads EAGVTQFPSHSVIEKGQTVTLRCDPISGHDNLYWYRRVMGKEIKFLLHFVKESKQDESGMPNNRFLAERTGGTYSTLKVQPAELEDSGVYFCASSPWTGSSYEQYFGPGTRLTVT.

This clone was observed once. The chain has TRBV5-1 and TRBJ2-7; TRBD1 matches at 8 bases. Germline loops: CDR1 SGHRS, CDR2 YFSETQ. V shed 4 bases, J shed 6 bases, and the junction held 9 bases outside the gene matches. This CDR3 has 14 residues. CDR3 coding DNA: TGCGCCAGCAGCGCCGGGACAGGAGGGGGCGAGCAGTACTTC. Encoded protein: CASSAGTGGGEQYF.

The chain is built from TRBV27 and TRBJ1-5, with no clear D. This CDR3 has 12 amino acids. V was trimmed by 3 bases and J by 5 bases, leaving 5 bases between them. The germline CDR1 and CDR2 sequences are MNHEY and SMNVEV (reference sequence). CDR3 DNA: TGTGCCAGCAGTTTTTATGATCAGCCCCAGCATTTT. This encodes CASSFYDQPQHF.

The V and J genes are TRBV5-8 and TRBJ2-4; no definite D call. Trimming took 1 base from V and 0 from J, leaving 5 bases between them. Germline-derived CDR1 and CDR2 are SGHTS and YDEGEE. The CDR3 contains 14 residues. CDR3 nucleotides: TGTGCCAGCAGCTTGCACCTAGCCAAAAACATTCAGTACTTC. Amino acids: CASSLHLAKNIQYF.

This clone was picked up a small number of times. The chain uses TRBV7-9 and TRBJ1-4, with no clear D. The CDR3 runs 13 residues. The germline V gene encodes CDR1 SEHNR and CDR2 FQNEAQ (reference sequence). V lost 2 bases and J 8 bases, leaving 9 bases between the germline ends. The CDR3 here is CASSLQIGEKLFF. In nucleotides, the CDR3 is TGTGCCAGCAGCTTACAGATTGGAGAAAAACTGTTTTTT.